This T cell receptor (beta chain) was retrieved from a study of T cell repertoires in cytomegalovirus infection. For the study at large: Researchers turned to recently identified HLA-C-restricted CMV epitopes as well as well-studied HLA-B-restricted ones. A matching HLA type, together with CMV infection, was signaled by public TCR beta signatures.

The study, taken as a whole, reports: People with CMV and the relevant HLA were identified by cumulative public TCR beta family frequency. Predominance within the ex vivo response was attributable to HLA-C-restricted CMV-specific TCR beta clonotypes.

The CDR3 runs 16 residues. Germline loops: CDR1 SGHDN, CDR2 FVKESK. V lost 1 base, J lost 0 bases, and 12 bases lay in between. TCRdb passed the reads through MiXCR, listing each CDR3 protein once. The table shows around 200,000 distinct CDR3 sequences, with 38% occurring only once. This clonotype was observed a few times. What it recognizes is unknown. This rearrangement joins TRBV14 to TRBJ1-1; D is ambiguous. This TCR derives from a human donor in good health (CMV status not recorded). Some clones in this sample may be carry-over from other donors' samples. Here the sequenced sample was CD8+ T cells from cultured PBMCs, taken from culture after CMV antigen stimulation. The CDR3 DNA follows: TGTGCCAGCAGCCAAGCGTGGGGAGAAGTGAACACTGAAGCTTTCTTT. It translates to CASSQAWGEVNTEAFF.